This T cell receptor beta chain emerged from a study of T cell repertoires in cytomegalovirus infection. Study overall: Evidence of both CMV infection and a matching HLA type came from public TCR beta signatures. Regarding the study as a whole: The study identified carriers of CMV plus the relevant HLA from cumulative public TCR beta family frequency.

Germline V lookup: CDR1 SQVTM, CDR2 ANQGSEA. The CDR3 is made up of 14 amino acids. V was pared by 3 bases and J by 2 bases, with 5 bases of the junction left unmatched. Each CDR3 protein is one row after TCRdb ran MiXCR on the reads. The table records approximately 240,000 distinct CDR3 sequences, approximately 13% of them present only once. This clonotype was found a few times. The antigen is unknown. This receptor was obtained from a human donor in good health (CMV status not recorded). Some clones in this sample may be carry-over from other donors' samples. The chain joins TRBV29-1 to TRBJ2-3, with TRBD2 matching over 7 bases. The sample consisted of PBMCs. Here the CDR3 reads CSVDASGVTDTQYF. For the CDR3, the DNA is TGCAGCGTTGACGCTAGCGGTGTCACAGATACGCAGTATTTT.